These T cell receptor beta chains were read from a single sample in a study of T cell responses to AZD1222 COVID-19 vaccine. Clones were sequenced by immunoSEQ multiplex PCR, and TCRdb holds only the in-frame ones, with some missing. The sample shows 100,000 or so clones, around nine tenths of them seen only once. Specimen: peripheral blood, collected on day 0 of AZD1222 vaccination. The receptor set was obtained from an adult in good health. The CDR3 runs from the conserved cysteine through the conserved F or W. Fields, in order: CDR3 length, J gene, V gene, D gene, clone size, CDR3 DNA, CDR3 protein. A D gene is named only where the DNA matches it firmly. The size of a clone is reported for some rows only, either as once, few or many, or as a class for expanded clones.

12 | TRBJ1-1 | TRBV10-3 | - | once | TGTGCCATCAGGGGAACGGACACTGAAGCTTTCTTT | CAIRGTDTEAFF
12 | TRBJ1-1 | TRBV11-2 | - | - | TGTGCCAGCAGCGCAAGGAGGACTGAAGCTTTCTTT | CASSARRTEAFF
15 | TRBJ1-5 | TRBV6-5 | - | - | TGTGCCAGCATATCCGGGACTTATTCGGGTCAGCCCCAGCATTTT | CASISGTYSGQPQHF
12 | TRBJ1-3 | TRBV28 | - | - | TGTGCCAGCCTGAAATCTGGAAACACCATATATTTT | CASLKSGNTIYF
13 | TRBJ1-4 | TRBV27 | - | - | TGTGCCAGCAGTTTAGTCGGGGGAGAAAAACTGTTTTTT | CASSLVGGEKLFF
19 | TRBJ2-1 | TRBV14 | - | once | TGTGCCAGCAGCCCGCATTTTGGGGGTCAACCTTCAAAATGGAGAGAGCAGTTCTTC | CASSPHFGGQPSKWREQFF
14 | TRBJ1-5 | TRBV6-2/TRBV6-3 | TRBD1 | - | TGTGCCAGCAGTCCGGACAGGGACAATCAGCCCCAGCATTTT | CASSPDRDNQPQHF
14 | TRBJ1-5 | TRBV19 | - | - | TGTGCCAGTAAGACCCCCGGTAGCAATCAGCCCCAGCATTTT | CASKTPGSNQPQHF
15 | TRBJ1-3 | TRBV7-2 | - | - | TGTGCCAGCAGCTTAAGCGTTTTAGTTGGAAACACCATATATTTT | CASSLSVLVGNTIYF
13 | TRBJ1-6 | TRBV2 | - | - | TGTGCCAGCAGAAAAAGGGAAGGCTCACCCCTCCACTTT | CASRKREGSPLHF
14 | TRBJ2-2 | TRBV19 | - | - | TGTGCCAGTAGTCTCCAGAATGCGCCCGGGGAGCTGTTTTTT | CASSLQNAPGELFF
17 | TRBJ2-5 | TRBV9 | TRBD1 | - | TGTGCCAGCAGCGTAGCAGGCACAGGGGGCGCGGGGGAGACCCAGTACTTC | CASSVAGTGGAGETQYF
15 | TRBJ2-6 | TRBV28 | TRBD1 | - | TGTGCCAGCAGCAAGACAGGGGCTGGGGCCAACGTCCTGACTTTC | CASSKTGAGANVLTF
18 | TRBJ2-3 | TRBV6-1 | TRBD2 | once | TGTGCCAGCAGTGAAAGGACTAGCGGGAGTGTAGTCACAGATACGCAGTATTTT | CASSERTSGSVVTDTQYF
14 | TRBJ1-1 | TRBV6-6 | - | - | TGTGCCAGCAGTCCACAGGGCTTTGACGCTGAAGCTTTCTTT | CASSPQGFDAEAFF
18 | TRBJ2-3 | TRBV5-6 | TRBD2 | - | TGTGCCAGCAGCTTGGAGTGGACTAGCGGTTGGGGTACAGATACGCAGTATTTT | CASSLEWTSGWGTDTQYF
14 | TRBJ1-6 | TRBV2 | - | - | TGTGCCAGCAGTGCGGCGTACAATAATTCACCCCTCCACTTT | CASSAAYNNSPLHF
14 | TRBJ1-3 | TRBV7-2 | - | - | TGTGCCAGCAGCTTAAAGGGAGGGGGTAACACCATATATTTT | CASSLKGGGNTIYF
15 | TRBJ1-5 | TRBV3-1/TRBV3-2 | - | - | TGTGCCAGCAGCCAAGGTTCGGGGGCGAATCAGCCCCAGCATTTT | CASSQGSGANQPQHF
16 | TRBJ2-3 | TRBV11-2 | - | - | TGTGCCAGCAGCTTAGATCGTTTGGCTAGCTCATACACGCAGTATTTT | CASSLDRLASSYTQYF
15 | TRBJ2-5 | TRBV6-1 | - | - | TGTGCCAGCAGTGAAGCTGGGAGCCCCCAAGAGACCCAGTACTTC | CASSEAGSPQETQYF
16 | TRBJ1-4 | TRBV28 | - | once | TGTGCCAGCAGTCCATCCCGACGGCGACTAAATGAAAAACTGTTTTTT | CASSPSRRRLNEKLFF
14 | TRBJ2-1 | TRBV18 | - | - | TGTGCCAGCTCACCGGGCCGGACAGACAATGAGCAGTTCTTC | CASSPGRTDNEQFF
14 | TRBJ1-1 | TRBV6-5 | - | - | TGTGCCAGCATCATCGGTCCAGGGAGGACTGAAGCTTTCTTT | CASIIGPGRTEAFF
15 | TRBJ2-6 | TRBV19 | TRBD1 | once | TGTGCCAGTAGTTACAGGGGGCGGAGGGCCAACGTCCTGACTTTC | CASSYRGRRANVLTF
12 | TRBJ2-7 | TRBV7-9 | - | - | TGTGCCAGCTCAGAAACCTCCTACGAGCAGTACTTC | CASSETSYEQYF
15 | TRBJ2-7 | TRBV2 | TRBD1 | - | TGTGCCAGCATCGAGTCCGGGACAGGGACCTACGAGCAGTACTTC | CASIESGTGTYEQYF
16 | TRBJ1-1 | TRBV18 | - | - | TGTGCCAGCTCACCGGTAGGGGGGGCGCGGGTCTCTGAAGCTTTCTTT | CASSPVGGARVSEAFF
16 | TRBJ1-3 | TRBV4-2 | - | once | TGTGCCAGCAGCCAAGATAGCGCCAGATCTGGAAACACCATATATTTT | CASSQDSARSGNTIYF
15 | TRBJ2-5 | TRBV9 | - | - | TGTGCCAGCAGCGTAGGGGCAGCGAATCAAGAGACCCAGTACTTC | CASSVGAANQETQYF